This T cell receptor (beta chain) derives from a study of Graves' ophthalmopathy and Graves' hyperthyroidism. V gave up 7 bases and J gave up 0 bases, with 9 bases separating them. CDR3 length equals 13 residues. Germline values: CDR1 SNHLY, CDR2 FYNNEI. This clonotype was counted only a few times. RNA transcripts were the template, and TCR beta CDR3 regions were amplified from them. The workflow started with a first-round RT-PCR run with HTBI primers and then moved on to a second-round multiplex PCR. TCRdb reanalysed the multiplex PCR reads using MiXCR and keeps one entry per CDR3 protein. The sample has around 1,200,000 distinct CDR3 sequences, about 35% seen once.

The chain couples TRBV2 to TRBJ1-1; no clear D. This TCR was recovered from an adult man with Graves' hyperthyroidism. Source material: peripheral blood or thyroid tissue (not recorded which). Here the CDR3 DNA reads TGTGCCAGCAAGAGCGACATGAACACTGAAGCTTTCTTT. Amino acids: CASKSDMNTEAFF.